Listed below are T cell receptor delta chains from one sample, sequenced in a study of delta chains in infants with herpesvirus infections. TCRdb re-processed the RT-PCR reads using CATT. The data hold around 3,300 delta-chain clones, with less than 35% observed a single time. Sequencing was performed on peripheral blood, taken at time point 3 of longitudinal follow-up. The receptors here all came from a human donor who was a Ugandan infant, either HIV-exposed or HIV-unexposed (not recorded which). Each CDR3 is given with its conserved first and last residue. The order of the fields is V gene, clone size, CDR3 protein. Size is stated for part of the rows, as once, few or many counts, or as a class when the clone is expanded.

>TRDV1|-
CALGDLAFRKTGGWRYTDKLIF
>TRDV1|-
CALGDRLRNPERRYTDKLIF
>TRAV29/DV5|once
CALFFSVPSLYWGKLIF
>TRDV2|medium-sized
CACDTAGGYNAWDTRQMFF
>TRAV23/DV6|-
CAATLGGSPFLTGGYVWLTDKLIF
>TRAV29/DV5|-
CAASARDWGYFGYTDKLIF
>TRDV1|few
CALSYPGGRDTDKLIF
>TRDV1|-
CALGELAGGYHADKLIF
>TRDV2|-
CACDTWGNTDKLIF
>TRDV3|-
CAFNSSYDSTHHLKTDKLIF
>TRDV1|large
CALGELSGTGGLDKLIF
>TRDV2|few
CACDILGDSGSWDTRQMFF
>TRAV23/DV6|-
CASPSTARVLYTDKLIF
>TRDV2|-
CACDTWGIGSWDTRQMFF
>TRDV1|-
CALGEAPPMTGGYTDKLIF
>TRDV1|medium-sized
CALGPSTSTPRTGGRLPMYTDKLIF
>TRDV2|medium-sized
CACDTWDTDKLIF
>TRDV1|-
CALGATGWGDGTDKLIF
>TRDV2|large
CACDTAGGYWDTRQMFF
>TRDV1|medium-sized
CALGVCTGGLRYTDKLIF